These T cell receptor beta chains were read from a single sample in a study of blood T cells in healthy people across ages. MiXCR, run by TCRdb on the 5' RACE reads, gives a single entry per CDR3 protein. The data show hundreds of thousands of distinct CDR3 sequences, with 56% seen just once and roughly 25% held by the top ten. What was sequenced was blood. The receptors were sampled from a man aged 35 to 55 in good health. The CDR3 runs from the conserved cysteine through the conserved F or W. The D gene is left open where the match is weak. The size entry is marked missing in some rows and otherwise reads once, few, many or a size class.

d_gene	abundance	v_gene	j_gene	CDR3nt	CDR3aa
NA	NA	TRBV5-5	TRBJ2-1	TGTGCCAGCAGAAGCCCCGGGGACCCCAAGGCGTTCTTC	CASRSPGDPKAFF
TRBD1	NA	TRBV25-1	TRBJ2-7	TGTGCCAGCAGTGAACCCCACACCGGGACAGCCGAGCAGTACTTC	CASSEPHTGTAEQYF
TRBD2	NA	TRBV7-9	TRBJ2-3	TGTGCCAGCGAAAGCGGGGTCCTAGCATATACGCAGTATTTT	CASESGVLAYTQYF
NA	NA	TRBV7-2	TRBJ1-1	TGTGCCAGCAGCTTATTTCTGGGGGCGACTGAAGCTTTCTTT	CASSLFLGATEAFF
NA	few	TRBV7-9	TRBJ1-4	TGTGCCAGCAGCCGGGTGGCAACTAATGAAAAACTGTTTTTT	CASSRVATNEKLFF
TRBD2	once	TRBV6-6	TRBJ2-1	TGTGCCAGCAGACGCGAGCGGGACTCCTACAATGAGCAGTTCTTC	CASRRERDSYNEQFF
NA	NA	TRBV20-1	TRBJ2-4	TGCAGTGCTAGAGTTTGGGACATGGAGACGAACATTCAGTACTTC	CSARVWDMETNIQYF
TRBD2	few	TRBV6-5	TRBJ2-1	TGTGCCAGCAGTTACTCGACTACTAGCGGCTACTCCTACAATGAGCAGTTCTTC	CASSYSTTSGYSYNEQFF
NA	NA	TRBV7-2	TRBJ1-5	TGTGCCAGCAGCGAAGGGGATTCTCGATCGTCCTATAGCAGCAATCAGCCCCAGCATTTT	CASSEGDSRSSYSSNQPQHF
TRBD1	NA	TRBV15	TRBJ2-5	TGTGCCACGACATCAGACAGGGGTACAGGGGAGACCCAGTACTTC	CATTSDRGTGETQYF
NA	NA	TRBV28	TRBJ2-5	TGTGCCAGCAGAAATAACGCAGGTAGAGAGACCCAGTACTTC	CASRNNAGRETQYF
NA	NA	TRBV20-1	TRBJ1-2	TGCAGTGCTAGAGGGGGCGACGGCTATGGCTACACCTTC	CSARGGDGYGYTF
NA	few	TRBV9	TRBJ2-7	TGTGCCAGCAGCGCAGCGCTGGGGGCCCCATACGAGCAGTACTTC	CASSAALGAPYEQYF
NA	NA	TRBV11-3	TRBJ2-7	TGTGCCAGCAGCTTAGATAACAAGGACGAGCAGTACTTC	CASSLDNKDEQYF
NA	NA	TRBV13	TRBJ1-6	TGTGCCAGCAGCTTAGGGGAGGGCCCCTATAATTCACCCCTCCACTTT	CASSLGEGPYNSPLHF
NA	NA	TRBV6-2/TRBV6-3	TRBJ2-5	TGTGCCAGCAGCCGCCACGCGAGAGACCAAGAGACCCAGTACTTC	CASSRHARDQETQYF
TRBD1	NA	TRBV6-2/TRBV6-3	TRBJ2-7	TGTGCCAGCGCGGAACGACAGGGATTAAGCTCCTACGAGCAGTACTTC	CASAERQGLSSYEQYF
TRBD1	many	TRBV6-6	TRBJ1-5	TGTGCCAGCAGTCGGACAGGGGGTGGCGATCAGCCCCAGCATTTT	CASSRTGGGDQPQHF
NA	NA	TRBV6-5	TRBJ1-2	TGTGCCAGCAGTCACGGTTGGGGGGGCGCACAGAACTATGGCTACACCTTC	CASSHGWGGAQNYGYTF
NA	NA	TRBV12-3/TRBV12-4	TRBJ2-3	TGTGCCAGCAGTTTAAGCAGCGCAAGTAGCACAGATACGCAGTATTTT	CASSLSSASSTDTQYF
TRBD1	once	TRBV12-3/TRBV12-4	TRBJ1-5	TGTGCCAGTTGTAGACAGGGCAACAATCAGCCCCAGCATTTT	CASCRQGNNQPQHF
TRBD2	NA	TRBV7-2	TRBJ2-3	TGTGCCAGCAGCCATAGCGGGAGAAGAGATACGCAGTATTTT	CASSHSGRRDTQYF
NA	NA	TRBV4-2	TRBJ1-1	TGTGCCAGCAGCCCCCGTTGGCAGTCAATGGCTGAAGCTTTCTTT	CASSPRWQSMAEAFF
TRBD1	few	TRBV18	TRBJ2-3	TGTGCCAGCTCACCACCCGGACAGGAGCAAGATACGCAGTATTTT	CASSPPGQEQDTQYF
NA	NA	TRBV6-1	TRBJ2-5	TGTGCCAGCAGTGAAGTGGCAGCTACCCAAGAGACCCAGTACTTC	CASSEVAATQETQYF
NA	few	TRBV14	TRBJ2-1	TGTGCCAGCAGCCAACAGGGCAGGACAAATGAGCAGTTCTTC	CASSQQGRTNEQFF
NA	NA	TRBV20-1	TRBJ2-7	TGCAGTGCTAGAGACCAGGGGAAGTCCTACGAGCAGTACTTC	CSARDQGKSYEQYF
NA	NA	TRBV4-3	TRBJ2-7	TGCGCCAGCGGCCAATTTCTTTCAGTGACCTACGAGCAGTACTTC	CASGQFLSVTYEQYF
NA	NA	TRBV7-9	TRBJ2-6	TGTGCCAGCAGCTTAGAGTTAGAAGCTGGGGCCAACGTCCTGACTTTC	CASSLELEAGANVLTF
NA	NA	TRBV10-3	TRBJ1-6	TGTGCCAGCGAACAGGGACGGTCCTATAATTCACCCCTCCACTTT	CASEQGRSYNSPLHF
TRBD2	few	TRBV4-2	TRBJ2-1	TGTGCCAGCAGCCAGACCCTAGCGGGGGTCTCCTACAATGAGCAGTTCTTC	CASSQTLAGVSYNEQFF
NA	NA	TRBV20-1	TRBJ1-2	TGCAGTGCTAGAGATGGGCAGGGAGCCGGCTACACCTTC	CSARDGQGAGYTF
NA	NA	TRBV7-6	TRBJ1-1	TGTGCCAGCACCTACGGGGCGGGGAACACTGAAGCTTTCTTT	CASTYGAGNTEAFF
NA	NA	TRBV12-3/TRBV12-4	TRBJ2-3	TGTGCCAGCAGTGGGGACTTATCAGATACGCAGTATTTT	CASSGDLSDTQYF
NA	few	TRBV7-2	TRBJ1-5	TGTGCCAGCAGCTTAGCACAGGGTAAGGATCAGCCCCAGCATTTT	CASSLAQGKDQPQHF
NA	NA	TRBV7-9	TRBJ1-5	TGTGCCAGCAGTAGTAGTGATCAGCCCCAGCATTTT	CASSSSDQPQHF
NA	few	TRBV9	TRBJ2-5	TGTGCCAGCAGCGTAGCTTTGGTGGAAGAGACCCAGTACTTC	CASSVALVEETQYF